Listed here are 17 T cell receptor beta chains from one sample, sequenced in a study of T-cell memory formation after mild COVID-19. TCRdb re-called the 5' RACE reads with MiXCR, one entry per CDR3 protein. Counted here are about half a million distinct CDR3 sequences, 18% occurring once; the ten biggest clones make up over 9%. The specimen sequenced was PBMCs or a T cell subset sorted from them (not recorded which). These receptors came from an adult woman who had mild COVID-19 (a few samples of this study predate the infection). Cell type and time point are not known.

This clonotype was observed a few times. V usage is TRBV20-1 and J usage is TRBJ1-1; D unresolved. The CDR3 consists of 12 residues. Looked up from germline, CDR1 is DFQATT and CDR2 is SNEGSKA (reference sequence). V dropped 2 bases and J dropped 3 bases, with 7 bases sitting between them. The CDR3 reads CSARPGDTEAFF. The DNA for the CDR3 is TGCAGTGCTAGACCCGGGGACACTGAAGCTTTCTTT.

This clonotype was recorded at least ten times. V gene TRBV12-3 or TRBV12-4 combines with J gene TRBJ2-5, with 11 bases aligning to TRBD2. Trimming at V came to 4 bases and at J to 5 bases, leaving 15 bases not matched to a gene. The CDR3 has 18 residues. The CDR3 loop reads CASSSPSVTSGSRETQYF. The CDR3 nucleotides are TGTGCCAGCAGTTCCCCTAGTGTTACTAGCGGGAGCAGGGAGACCCAGTACTTC.

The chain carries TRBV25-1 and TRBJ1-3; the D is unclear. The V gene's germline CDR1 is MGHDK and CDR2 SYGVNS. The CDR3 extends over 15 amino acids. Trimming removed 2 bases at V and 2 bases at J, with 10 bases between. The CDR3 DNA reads TGTGCCAGCAGTGAAGTCGGACCGGCTGGAAACACCATATATTTT. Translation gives CASSEVGPAGNTIYF.

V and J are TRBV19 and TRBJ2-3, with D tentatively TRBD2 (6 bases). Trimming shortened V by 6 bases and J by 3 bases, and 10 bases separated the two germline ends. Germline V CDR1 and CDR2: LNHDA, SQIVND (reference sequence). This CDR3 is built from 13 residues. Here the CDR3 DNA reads TGTGCCAGTAGAGCTAGCGTAACAGATACGCAGTATTTT. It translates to CASRASVTDTQYF.

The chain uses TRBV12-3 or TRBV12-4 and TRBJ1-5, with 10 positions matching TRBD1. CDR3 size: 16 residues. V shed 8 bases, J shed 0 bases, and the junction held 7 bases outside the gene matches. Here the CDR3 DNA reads TGTGCCAGCTCCCGGACAGGGGGGAATAGCAATCAGCCCCAGCATTTT. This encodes CASSRTGGNSNQPQHF.

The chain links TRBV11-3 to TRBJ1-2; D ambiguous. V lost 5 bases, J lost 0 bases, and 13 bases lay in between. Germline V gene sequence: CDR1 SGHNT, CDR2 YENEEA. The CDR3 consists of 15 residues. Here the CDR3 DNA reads TGTGCCAGCAGCCGCGGAGGGCGAACTAACTATGGCTACACCTTC. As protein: CASSRGGRTNYGYTF.

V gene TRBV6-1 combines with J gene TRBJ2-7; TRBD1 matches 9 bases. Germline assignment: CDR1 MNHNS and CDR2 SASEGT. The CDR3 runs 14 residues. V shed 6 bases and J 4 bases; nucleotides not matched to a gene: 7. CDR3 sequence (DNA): TGTGCCAGCAGACTTCAGGGACAGGGTTACGAGCAGTACTTC. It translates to CASRLQGQGYEQYF.

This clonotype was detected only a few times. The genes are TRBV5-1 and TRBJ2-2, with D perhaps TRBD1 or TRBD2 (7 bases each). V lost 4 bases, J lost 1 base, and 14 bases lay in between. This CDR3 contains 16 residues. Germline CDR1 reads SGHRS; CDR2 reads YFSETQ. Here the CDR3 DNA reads TGCGCCAGCAGCCCCAGGGGGACTAAGAACACCGGGGAGCTGTTTTTT. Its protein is CASSPRGTKNTGELFF.

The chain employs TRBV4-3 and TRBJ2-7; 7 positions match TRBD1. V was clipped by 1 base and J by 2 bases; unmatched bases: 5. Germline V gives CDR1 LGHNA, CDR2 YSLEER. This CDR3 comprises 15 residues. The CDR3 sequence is CASSQVETGTYEQYF. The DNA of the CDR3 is TGCGCCAGCAGCCAAGTTGAGACAGGGACCTACGAGCAGTACTTC.

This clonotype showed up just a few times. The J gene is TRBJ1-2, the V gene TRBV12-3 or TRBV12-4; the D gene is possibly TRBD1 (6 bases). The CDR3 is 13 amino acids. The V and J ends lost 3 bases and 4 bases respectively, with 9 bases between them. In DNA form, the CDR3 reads TGTGCCAGCAGTTTTTTGGGGGCCTATGGCTACACCTTC. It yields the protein CASSFLGAYGYTF.

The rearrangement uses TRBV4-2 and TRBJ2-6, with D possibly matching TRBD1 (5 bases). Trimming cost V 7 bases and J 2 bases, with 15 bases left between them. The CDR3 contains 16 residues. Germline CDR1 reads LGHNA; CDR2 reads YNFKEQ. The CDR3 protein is CASTTTPRAGANVLTF. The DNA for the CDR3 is TGTGCCAGCACCACAACCCCCAGGGCTGGGGCCAACGTCCTGACTTTC.

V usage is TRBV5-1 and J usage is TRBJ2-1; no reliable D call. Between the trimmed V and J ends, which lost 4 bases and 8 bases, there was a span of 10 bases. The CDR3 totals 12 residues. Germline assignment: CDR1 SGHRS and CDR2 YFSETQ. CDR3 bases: TGCGCCAGCAGCGAACTAATGGATGAGCAGTTCTTC. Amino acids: CASSELMDEQFF. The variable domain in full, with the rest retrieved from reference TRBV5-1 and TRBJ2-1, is KAGVTQTPRYLIKTRGQQVTLSCSPISGHRSVSWYQQTPGQGLQFLFEYFSETQRNKGNFPGRFSGRQFSNSRSEMNVSTLELGDSALYLCASSELMDEQFFGPGTRLTVL.

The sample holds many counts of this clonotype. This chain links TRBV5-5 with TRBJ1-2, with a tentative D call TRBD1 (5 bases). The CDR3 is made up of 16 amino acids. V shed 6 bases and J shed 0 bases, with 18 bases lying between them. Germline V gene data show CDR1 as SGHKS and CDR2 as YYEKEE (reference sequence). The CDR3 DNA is TGTGCCAGCACCGAAACCGGGGCAACATCTAACTATGGCTACACCTTC. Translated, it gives CASTETGATSNYGYTF.

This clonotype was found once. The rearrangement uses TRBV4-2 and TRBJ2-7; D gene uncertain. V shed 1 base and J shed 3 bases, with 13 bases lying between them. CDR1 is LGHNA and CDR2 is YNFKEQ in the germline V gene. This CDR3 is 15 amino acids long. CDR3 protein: CASSQVGPEIYEQYF. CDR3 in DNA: TGTGCCAGCAGCCAAGTCGGGCCGGAAATCTACGAGCAGTACTTC.

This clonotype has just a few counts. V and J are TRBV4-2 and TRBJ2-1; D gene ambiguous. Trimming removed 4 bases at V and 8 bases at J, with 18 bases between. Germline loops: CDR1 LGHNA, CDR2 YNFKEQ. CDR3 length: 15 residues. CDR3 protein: CASSPESGGYDEQFF. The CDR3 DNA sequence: TGTGCCAGCAGCCCCGAGTCGGGTGGTTACGATGAGCAGTTCTTC.

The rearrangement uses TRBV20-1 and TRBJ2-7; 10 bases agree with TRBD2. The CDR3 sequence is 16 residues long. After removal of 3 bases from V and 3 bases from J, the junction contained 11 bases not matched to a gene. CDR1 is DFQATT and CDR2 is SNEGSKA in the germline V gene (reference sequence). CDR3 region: CSASQPMTSGHYEQYF. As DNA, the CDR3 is TGCAGTGCTAGCCAGCCCATGACTAGCGGGCACTACGAGCAGTACTTC.

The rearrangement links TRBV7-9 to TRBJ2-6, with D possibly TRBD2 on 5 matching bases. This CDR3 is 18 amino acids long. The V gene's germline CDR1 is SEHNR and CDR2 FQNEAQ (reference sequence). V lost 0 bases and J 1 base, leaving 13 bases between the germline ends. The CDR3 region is CASSLAWTGMSGANVLTF. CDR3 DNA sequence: TGTGCCAGCAGCTTAGCCTGGACGGGGATGTCTGGGGCCAACGTCCTGACTTTC.